Listed here are 13 T cell receptor beta chains from one sample, sequenced in a study of T cell responses to AZD1222 COVID-19 vaccine. Generated by immunoSEQ multiplex PCR, the TCRdb table keeps only in-frame clones and is missing some. The sample contains about 120,000 clones, 75% to 95% of which appear only once. Sequencing was performed on peripheral blood, taken 28 days after the second dose of the MenACWY control vaccine. The receptors originated from an adult who received the MenACWY meningococcal vaccine as a control.

The chain carries TRBV30 and TRBJ1-2, with 10 bases aligning to TRBD1. J gave up 7 bases and V 3 bases, and 11 bases lay outside the gene matches. Looked up from germline, CDR1 is GTSNPN and CDR2 is SVGIG (reference sequence). The CDR3 is 15 residues long. The DNA of the CDR3 is TGTGCCTGGAGGTACTCCGGGACAGGGGTGGGTGGCTACACCTTC. This codes for CAWRYSGTGVGGYTF.

The gene calls are TRBV28 and TRBJ1-5, with no clear D. Germline V CDR1 and CDR2: MDHEN, SYDVKM. The CDR3 length is 12 residues. The ends were cut back, 7 bases at V and 4 bases at J, with 8 bases in the middle. In DNA form, the CDR3 reads TGTGCCAGCACCCGCTTGAATCAGCCCCAGCATTTT. Translated: CASTRLNQPQHF.

CDR3 DNA: TGTGCCAGCAGCCAAGCCTCCGGACATCTTGAAGCTTTCTTT. Translating gives CASSQASGHLEAFF. The chain has TRBV3-1 (or the pseudogene TRBV3-2) and TRBJ1-1, with D possibly being TRBD1 (5 bases). Trimming pared 1 base from V and 7 bases from J, leaving 13 bases between. CDR3 length: 14 residues. CDR1 LGHDT and CDR2 YNNKEL come from the germline V gene (reference sequence).

The chain recombines TRBV20-1 with TRBJ2-7, with a tentative D call TRBD1 (6 bases). Germline CDR1 DFQATT, CDR2 SNEGSKA (reference sequence). V lost 3 bases and J lost 4, with 7 bases in between. The CDR3 length is 11 residues. In DNA form, the CDR3 reads TGCAGTGCTAGGGACAGTTACGAGCAGTACGTC. It specifies CSARDSYEQYV.

J is TRBJ1-4 and V is TRBV5-5; D is unclear. V gave up 0 bases and J gave up 0 bases, with 6 bases separating them. This CDR3 is 15 amino acids long. The germline CDR1 and CDR2 sequences are SGHKS and YYEKEE (reference sequence). This CDR3 is CASSLGHATNEKLFF. The CDR3, as DNA: TGTGCCAGCAGCTTGGGGCACGCAACTAATGAAAAACTGTTTTTT.

The chain has TRBV4-1 and TRBJ1-1; D is unclear. Germline lookup yields CDR1 MGHRA and CDR2 YSYEKL. With 0 bases removed from V and 0 bases from J, the gap between germline ends came to 11 bases. There are 16 residues in the CDR3. The CDR3 loop reads CASSQDRLTMNTEAFF. DNA for the CDR3: TGCGCCAGCAGCCAAGACCGACTGACCATGAACACTGAAGCTTTCTTT.

The V and J genes are TRBV4-3 and TRBJ1-6; TRBD1 might be the D (6 bases). CDR1 is LGHNA and CDR2 is YSLEER in the germline V gene. The V and J ends lost 4 bases and 11 bases respectively, with 21 bases between them. There are 16 residues in the CDR3. This chain's CDR3 is CASSPEDSGTLTPLHF. In DNA, the CDR3 is TGCGCCAGCAGCCCGGAGGACAGTGGCACTTTAACACCCCTCCACTTT.

The CDR3: CASSILVRGGNQPQHF. In DNA form, the CDR3 reads TGTGCCAGTAGTATATTGGTTAGGGGAGGTAATCAGCCCCAGCATTTT. The rearrangement joins TRBV19 to TRBJ1-5, with a weak D call TRBD1 (5 bases). There are 16 residues in the CDR3. The V end lost 2 bases, the J end lost 4 bases, and 15 bases lay between the germline ends. Germline V lookup: CDR1 LNHDA, CDR2 SQIVND (reference sequence). The variable domain in full, completed from reference TRBV19 and TRBJ1-5, reads DGGITQSPKYLFRKEGQNVTLSCEQNLNHDAMYWYRQDPGQGLRLIYYSQIVNDFQKGDIAEGYSVSREKKESFPLTVTSAQKNPTAFYLCASSILVRGGNQPQHFGDGTRLSIL.

The chain has TRBV18 and TRBJ1-6; 11 bases match TRBD1. Germline values: CDR1 KGHSH, CDR2 LQKENI. After removal of 3 bases from V and 7 bases from J, the junction contained 11 bases not matched to a gene. The CDR3 is made up of 18 amino acids. CDR3 residues: CASSPGPGQGVWNSPLHF. The CDR3 DNA is TGTGCCAGCTCACCCGGGCCGGGACAGGGGGTTTGGAATTCACCCCTCCACTTT.

V usage is TRBV2 and J usage is TRBJ2-7, with TRBD1 matching over 12 bases. This CDR3 spans 16 amino acids. From germline, CDR1 is SNHLY and CDR2 FYNNEI. Losses at the gene ends were 0 bases for V and 3 bases for J; bases not matched to a gene: 3. Here the CDR3 reads CASSEAGTGGFYEQYV. The CDR3 nucleotides read TGTGCCAGCAGTGAAGCTGGGACAGGGGGCTTCTACGAGCAGTACGTC.

The V call is TRBV7-3, the J call TRBJ2-5; possibly TRBD2 for D (5 bases). The V end lost 5 bases, the J end lost 2 bases, and 12 bases lay between the germline ends. CDR3 length equals 14 residues. Germline V lookup: CDR1 SGHTA, CDR2 FQGTGA. The CDR3 loop is CASSPRGRQETQYF. Written as DNA, the CDR3 is TGTGCCAGCAGCCCCCGCGGGCGGCAAGAGACCCAGTACTTC.

This chain links TRBV27 with TRBJ1-5, with a weak D call TRBD1 (6 bases). CDR1 and CDR2 (germline): MNHEY, SMNVEV (reference sequence). V shed 3 bases and J shed 3 bases, with 9 bases lying between them. This CDR3 comprises 14 residues. CDR3 loop: CASSFRGTNQPQHF. DNA for the CDR3: TGTGCCAGCAGTTTCAGGGGAACCAATCAGCCCCAGCATTTT.

This clone was counted a single time. V usage is TRBV3-1 (or the pseudogene TRBV3-2) and J usage is TRBJ2-5, with unresolved D. The germline V and J ends were trimmed by 1 base and 4 bases, with 4 bases remaining between them. CDR1 LGHDT and CDR2 YNNKEL come from the germline V gene (reference sequence). The CDR3 sequence is 12 residues long. CDR3 sequence (DNA): TGTGCCAGCAGCCAAGTCGGAGAGACCCAGTACTTC. Residues: CASSQVGETQYF.